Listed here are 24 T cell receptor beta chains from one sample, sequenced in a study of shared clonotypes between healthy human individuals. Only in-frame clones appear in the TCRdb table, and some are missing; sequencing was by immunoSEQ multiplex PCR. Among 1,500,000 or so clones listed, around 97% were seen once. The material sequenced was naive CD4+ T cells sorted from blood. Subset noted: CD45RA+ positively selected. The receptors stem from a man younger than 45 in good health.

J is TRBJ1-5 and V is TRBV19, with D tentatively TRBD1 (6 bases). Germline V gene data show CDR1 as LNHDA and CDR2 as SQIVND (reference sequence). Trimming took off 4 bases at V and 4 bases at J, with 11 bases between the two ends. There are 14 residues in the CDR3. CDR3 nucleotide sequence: TGTGCCAGTAGTAGGGGGCCGGGGAATCAGCCCCAGCATTTT. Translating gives CASSRGPGNQPQHF.

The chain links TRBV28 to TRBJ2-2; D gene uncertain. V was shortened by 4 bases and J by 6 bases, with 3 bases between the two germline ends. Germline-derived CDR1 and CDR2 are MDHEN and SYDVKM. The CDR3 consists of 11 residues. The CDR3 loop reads CASSSPGELFF. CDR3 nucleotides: TGTGCCAGCAGTTCTCCCGGGGAGCTGTTTTTT.

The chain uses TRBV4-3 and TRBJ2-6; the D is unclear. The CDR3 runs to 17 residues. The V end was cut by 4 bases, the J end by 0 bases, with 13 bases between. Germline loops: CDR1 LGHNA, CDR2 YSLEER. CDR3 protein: CASSPAGFSSGANVLTF. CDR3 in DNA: TGCGCCAGCAGCCCGGCAGGTTTTAGCTCTGGGGCCAACGTCCTGACTTTC.

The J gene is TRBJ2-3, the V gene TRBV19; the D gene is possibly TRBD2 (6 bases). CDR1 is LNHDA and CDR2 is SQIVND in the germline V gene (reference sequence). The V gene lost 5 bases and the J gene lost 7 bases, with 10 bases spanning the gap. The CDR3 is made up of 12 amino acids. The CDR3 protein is CASSGGGYTQYF. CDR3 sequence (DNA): TGTGCCAGTAGTGGGGGAGGATATACGCAGTATTTT.

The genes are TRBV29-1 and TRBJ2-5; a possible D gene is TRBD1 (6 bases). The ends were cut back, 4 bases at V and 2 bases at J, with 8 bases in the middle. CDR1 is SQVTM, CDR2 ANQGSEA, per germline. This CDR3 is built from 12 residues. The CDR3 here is CSVGTAQETQYF. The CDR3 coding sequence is TGCAGCGTTGGGACAGCACAAGAGACCCAGTACTTC.

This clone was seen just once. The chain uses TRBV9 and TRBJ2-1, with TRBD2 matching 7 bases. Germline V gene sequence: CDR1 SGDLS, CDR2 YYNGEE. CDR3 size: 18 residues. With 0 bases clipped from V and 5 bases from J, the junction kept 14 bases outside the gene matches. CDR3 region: CASSVAGGGARGDNEQFF. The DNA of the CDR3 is TGTGCCAGCAGCGTAGCGGGGGGTGGGGCTAGAGGAGACAATGAGCAGTTCTTC. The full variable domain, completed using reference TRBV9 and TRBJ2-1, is DSGVTQTPKHLITATGQRVTLRCSPRSGDLSVYWYQQSLDQGLQFLIQYYNGEERAKGNILERFSAQQFPDLHSELNLSSLELGDSALYFCASSVAGGGARGDNEQFFGPGTRLTVL.

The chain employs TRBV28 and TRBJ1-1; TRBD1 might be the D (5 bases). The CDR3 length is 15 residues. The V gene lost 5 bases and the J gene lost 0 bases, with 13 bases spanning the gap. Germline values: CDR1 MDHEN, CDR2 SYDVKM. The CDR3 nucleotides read TGTGCCAGCAGTAGATACCAGGGCCTGAACACTGAAGCTTTCTTT. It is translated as CASSRYQGLNTEAFF.

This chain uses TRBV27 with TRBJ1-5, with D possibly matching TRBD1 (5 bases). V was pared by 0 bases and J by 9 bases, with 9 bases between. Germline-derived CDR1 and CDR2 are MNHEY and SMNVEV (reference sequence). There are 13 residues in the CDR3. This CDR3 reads CASSLSPRVPQHF. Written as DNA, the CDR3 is TGTGCCAGCAGTTTATCGCCCAGGGTGCCCCAGCATTTT.

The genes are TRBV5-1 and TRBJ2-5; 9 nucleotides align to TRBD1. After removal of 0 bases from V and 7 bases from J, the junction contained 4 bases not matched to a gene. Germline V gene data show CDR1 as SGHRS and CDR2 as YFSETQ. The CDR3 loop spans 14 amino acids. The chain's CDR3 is CASSLDTGGWTQYF. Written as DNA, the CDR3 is TGCGCCAGCAGCTTGGATACAGGGGGCTGGACCCAGTACTTC.

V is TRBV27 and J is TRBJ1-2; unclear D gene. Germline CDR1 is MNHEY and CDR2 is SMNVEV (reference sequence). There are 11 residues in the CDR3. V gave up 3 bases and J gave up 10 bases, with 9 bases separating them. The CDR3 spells CASSFAGNYTF. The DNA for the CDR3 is TGTGCCAGCAGTTTCGCGGGGAACTACACCTTC.

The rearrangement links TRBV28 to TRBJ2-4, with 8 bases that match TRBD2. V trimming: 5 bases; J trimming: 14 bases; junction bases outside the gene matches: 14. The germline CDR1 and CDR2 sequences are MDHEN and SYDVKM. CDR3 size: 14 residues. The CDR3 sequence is CASSPPGTRDIKYF. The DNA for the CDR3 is TGTGCCAGCAGTCCTCCCGGGACTAGGGACATAAAGTACTTC. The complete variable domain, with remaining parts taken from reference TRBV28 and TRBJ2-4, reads DVKVTQSSRYLVKRTGEKVFLECVQDMDHENMFWYRQDPGLGLRLIYFSYDVKMKEKGDIPEGYSVSREKKERFSLILESASTNQTSMYLCASSPPGTRDIKYFGAGTRLSVL.

The CDR3 bases are TGTGCCAGCAGCTTAGGACTAGCGGGATCCTACGAGCAGTACTTC. This encodes CASSLGLAGSYEQYF. The chain has TRBV13 and TRBJ2-7; TRBD2 aligns across 10 bases. The length of the CDR3 is 15 residues. The V gene's germline CDR1 is PRHDT and CDR2 FYEKMQ (reference sequence). V was clipped by 0 bases and J by 1 base; unmatched bases: 0.

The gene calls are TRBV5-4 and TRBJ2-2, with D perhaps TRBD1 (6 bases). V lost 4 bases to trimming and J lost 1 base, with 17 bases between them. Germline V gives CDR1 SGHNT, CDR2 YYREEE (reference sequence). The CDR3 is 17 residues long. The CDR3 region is CASSGRGESLNTGELFF. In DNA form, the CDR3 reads TGTGCCAGCAGCGGCAGGGGCGAGAGTTTGAACACCGGGGAGCTGTTTTTT.

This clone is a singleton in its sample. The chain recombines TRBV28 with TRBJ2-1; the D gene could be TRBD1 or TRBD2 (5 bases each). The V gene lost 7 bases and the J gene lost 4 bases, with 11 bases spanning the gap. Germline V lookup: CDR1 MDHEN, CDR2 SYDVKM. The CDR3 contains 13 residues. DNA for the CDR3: TGTGCCAGCACCGGGACCCTTTACAATGAGCAGTTCTTC. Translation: CASTGTLYNEQFF.

The DNA of the CDR3 is TGTGCCAGCAGTACAAGACAGCCCCAGACAGCCTACGAGCAGTACTTC. It specifies CASSTRQPQTAYEQYF. This chain joins TRBV27 and TRBJ2-7, with D possibly being TRBD1 (5 bases). In germline, CDR1 is MNHEY, CDR2 SMNVEV (reference sequence). The CDR3 is 16 amino acids. V gave up 5 bases and J gave up 2 bases, with 19 bases separating them.

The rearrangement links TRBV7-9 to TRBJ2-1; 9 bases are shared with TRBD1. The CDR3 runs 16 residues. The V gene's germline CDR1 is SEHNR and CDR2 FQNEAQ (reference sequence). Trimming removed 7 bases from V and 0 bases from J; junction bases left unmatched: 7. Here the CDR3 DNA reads TGTGCCAGCACCCTGGGACAGGGAAGCTCCTACAATGAGCAGTTCTTC. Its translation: CASTLGQGSSYNEQFF.

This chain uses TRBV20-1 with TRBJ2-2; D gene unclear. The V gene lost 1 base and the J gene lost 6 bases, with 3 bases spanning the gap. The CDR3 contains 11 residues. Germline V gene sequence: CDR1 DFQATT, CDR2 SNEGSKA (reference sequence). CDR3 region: CSARASGELFF. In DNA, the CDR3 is TGCAGTGCTAGAGCTTCCGGGGAGCTGTTTTTT.

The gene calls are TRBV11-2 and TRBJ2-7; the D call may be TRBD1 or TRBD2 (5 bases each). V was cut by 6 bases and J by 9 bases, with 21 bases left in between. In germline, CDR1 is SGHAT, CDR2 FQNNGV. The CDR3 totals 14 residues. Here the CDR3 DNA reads TGTGCCAGCAGGCATCCGGGACGGTATGATGCGCAGTACTTC. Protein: CASRHPGRYDAQYF.

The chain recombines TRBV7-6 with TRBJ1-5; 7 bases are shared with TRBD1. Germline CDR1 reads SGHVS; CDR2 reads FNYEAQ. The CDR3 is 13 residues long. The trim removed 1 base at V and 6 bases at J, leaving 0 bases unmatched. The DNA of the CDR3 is TGTGCCAGCAGCTTAGGACAGGGTCAGCCCCAGCATTTT. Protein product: CASSLGQGQPQHF.

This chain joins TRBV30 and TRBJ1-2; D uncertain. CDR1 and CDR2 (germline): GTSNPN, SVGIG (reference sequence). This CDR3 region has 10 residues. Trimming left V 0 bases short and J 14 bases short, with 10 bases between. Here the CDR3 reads CAWSVGRVTF. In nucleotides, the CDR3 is TGTGCCTGGAGTGTAGGTAGGGTGACCTTC.

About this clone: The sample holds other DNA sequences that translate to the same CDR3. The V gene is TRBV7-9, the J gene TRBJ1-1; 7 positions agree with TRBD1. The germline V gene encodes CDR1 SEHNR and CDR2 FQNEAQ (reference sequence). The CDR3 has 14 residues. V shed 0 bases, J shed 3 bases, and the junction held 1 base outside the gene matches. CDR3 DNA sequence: TGTGCCAGCAGCTTAGCAGGGGGCTACACTGAAGCTTTCTTT. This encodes CASSLAGGYTEAFF.

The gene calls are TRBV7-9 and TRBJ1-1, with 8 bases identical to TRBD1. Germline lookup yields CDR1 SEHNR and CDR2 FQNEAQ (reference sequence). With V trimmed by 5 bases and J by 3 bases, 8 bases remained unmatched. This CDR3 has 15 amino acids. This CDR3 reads CASSPTGAADTEAFF. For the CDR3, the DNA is TGTGCCAGCAGCCCGACAGGGGCGGCGGACACTGAAGCTTTCTTT.

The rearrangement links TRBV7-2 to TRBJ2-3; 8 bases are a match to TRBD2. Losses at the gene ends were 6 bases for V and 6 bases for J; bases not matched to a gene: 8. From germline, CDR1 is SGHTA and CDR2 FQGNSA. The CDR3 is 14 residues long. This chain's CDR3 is CASRLGLVLDTQYF. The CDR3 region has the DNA TGTGCCAGCAGGCTGGGACTAGTGCTTGATACGCAGTATTTT.

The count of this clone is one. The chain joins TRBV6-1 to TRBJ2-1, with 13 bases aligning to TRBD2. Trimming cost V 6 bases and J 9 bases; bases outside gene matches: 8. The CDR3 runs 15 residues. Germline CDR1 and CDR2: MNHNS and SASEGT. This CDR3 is CASRDGTSGIFEQFF. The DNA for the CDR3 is TGTGCCAGCAGGGATGGGACTAGCGGGATTTTTGAGCAGTTCTTC.